A single sample is the source of the 26 T cell receptor beta chains below, sequenced in a study of T cells in Graves' hyperthyroidism and ophthalmopathy. It was RNA transcripts that yielded the amplified TCR beta CDR3 regions. HTBI primers were the set used in a first-round RT-PCR of the TCR CDR3. TCRdb reprocessed the multiplex PCR reads via MiXCR and lists one record per CDR3 protein. The repertoire holds 560,000 or so distinct CDR3 sequences, 20% seen once, with over 45% in the top ten. The material sequenced was blood. The receptor source for this set is a man aged 35 to 55 with Graves' ophthalmopathy.

This clonotype showed up just a few times. V gene TRBV5-6 combines with J gene TRBJ1-6; D uncertain. Germline V gene sequence: CDR1 SGHDT, CDR2 YYEEEE. V lost 4 bases, J lost 7 bases, and 24 bases lay in between. There are 18 residues in the CDR3. CDR3 protein: CASSLSLSTRHSNSPLHF. CDR3 sequence (DNA): TGTGCCAGCAGCCTGTCTTTGTCGACCCGTCACTCGAATTCACCCCTCCACTTT.

This clonotype has more than one count but fewer than ten. J is TRBJ2-7 and V is TRBV5-1, with D possibly being TRBD2 (6 bases). Germline V CDR1 and CDR2: SGHRS, YFSETQ. The CDR3 contains 14 residues. Trimming removed 4 bases from V and 0 bases from J, with 11 bases in between. CDR3: CASSPLAVSYEQYF. CDR3 nucleotides: TGCGCCAGCAGCCCGTTAGCGGTCTCCTACGAGCAGTACTTC.

The chain uses TRBV9 and TRBJ2-1; no reliable D call. Germline V lookup: CDR1 SGDLS, CDR2 YYNGEE. This CDR3 has 14 amino acids. Trimming stripped 4 bases from V and 2 bases from J, with 10 bases between. The CDR3 DNA sequence: TGTGCCAGCAGCCGTGACAACGCCTACAATGAGCAGTTCTTC. Translation gives CASSRDNAYNEQFF.

V is TRBV20-1 and J is TRBJ2-7; 9 bases align to TRBD1. The CDR3 runs 15 residues. V trimming: 0 bases; J trimming: 4 bases; junction bases outside the gene matches: 7. Germline CDR1 DFQATT, CDR2 SNEGSKA (reference sequence). For the CDR3, the DNA is TGCAGTGCTAGAGATACGGACAGGGGCCTTTACGAGCAGTACTTC. This sequence encodes CSARDTDRGLYEQYF.

This clonotype was seen a handful of times. V gene TRBV15 combines with J gene TRBJ1-1; 9 bases agree with TRBD1. Unmatched junction bases numbered 9, after V lost 3 bases and J lost 4 bases. From germline, CDR1 is LNHNV and CDR2 YYDKDF (reference sequence). CDR3 length: 16 residues. The CDR3 DNA follows: TGTGCCACCAGCAGCGGGGGACAGGGCCCGAGCACTGAAGCTTTCTTT. This translates into CATSSGGQGPSTEAFF.

The CDR3 spells CASAVLASRGYTF. DNA for the CDR3: TGTGCCAGCGCTGTCCTGGCCTCCCGGGGCTACACCTTC. The chain carries TRBV2 and TRBJ1-2; no reliable D call. Germline values: CDR1 SNHLY, CDR2 FYNNEI. V lost 8 bases, J lost 8 bases, and 18 bases lay in between. CDR3 length: 13 residues.

This clonotype was seen repeatedly, ten times or more. The chain uses TRBV7-8 and TRBJ2-1, with no clear D. The CDR3 loop spans 12 amino acids. In germline, CDR1 is SGHVS, CDR2 FQNEAQ. V was cut by 4 bases and J by 4 bases, with 5 bases left in between. CDR3 coding DNA: TGTGCCAGCAGCTCGAAATACAATGAGCAGTTCTTC. Encoded protein: CASSSKYNEQFF. Full variable domain (remainder filled in from reference TRBV7-8 and TRBJ2-1): GAGVSQSPRYKVAKRGQDVALRCDPISGHVSLFWYQQALGQGPEFLTYFQNEAQLDKSGLPSDRFFAERPEGSVSTLKIQRTQQEDSAVYLCASSSKYNEQFFGPGTRLTVL.

CDR3 coding DNA: TGCAGTGCCGCAACTAGCGGGATGTTCTACGAGCAGTACTTC. Translated: CSAATSGMFYEQYF. The chain carries TRBV20-1 and TRBJ2-7; 10 bases agree with TRBD2. With 6 bases clipped from V and 3 bases from J, the junction kept 8 bases outside the gene matches. This CDR3 has 14 amino acids. The germline V gene has CDR1 DFQATT and CDR2 SNEGSKA (reference sequence).

In its sample, this clonotype was seen many times. This chain links TRBV11-3 with TRBJ2-5, with TRBD2 matching over 7 bases. The germline V gene encodes CDR1 SGHNT and CDR2 YENEEA. V shed 3 bases, J shed 2 bases, and the junction held 6 bases outside the gene matches. The CDR3 sequence is 15 residues long. CDR3 protein: CASSLLSGKQETQYF. Here the CDR3 DNA reads TGTGCCAGCAGCTTGCTGAGCGGGAAACAAGAGACCCAGTACTTC.

This chain connects TRBV10-3 to TRBJ2-7; a weak D match, TRBD1 (5 bases). The CDR3 is 13 residues long. Germline loops: CDR1 ENHRY, CDR2 SYGVKD. Trimming left V 7 bases short and J 0 bases short, with 10 bases between. In DNA, the CDR3 is TGTGCCATCAAGGGGCGGCTCTCCTACGAGCAGTACTTC. Amino acids: CAIKGRLSYEQYF.

This clonotype came up a few times. This chain uses TRBV6-9 with TRBJ2-7; D not certain. The germline V gene encodes CDR1 MNHGY and CDR2 SVAAGI. CDR3 length equals 15 residues. V lost 7 bases, J lost 3 bases, and 19 bases lay in between. The CDR3 loop is CASTNSRPEDYEQYF. The DNA of the CDR3 is TGTGCCAGCACTAACAGCCGCCCTGAGGACTACGAGCAGTACTTC.

This clonotype was observed a handful of times. CDR3 nucleotides: TGCGCCAGCAGTTATTCCGGGACCCTCACAGATACGCAGTATTTT. Encoded protein: CASSYSGTLTDTQYF. The rearrangement links TRBV5-1 to TRBJ2-3; D is tentatively TRBD1 or TRBD2 (5 bases each). In germline, CDR1 is SGHRS, CDR2 YFSETQ. This CDR3 has 15 amino acids. Trimming removed 5 bases at V and 2 bases at J, with 15 bases between. Filled out from reference TRBV5-1 and TRBJ2-3, the complete variable domain reads KAGVTQTPRYLIKTRGQQVTLSCSPISGHRSVSWYQQTPGQGLQFLFEYFSETQRNKGNFPGRFSGRQFSNSRSEMNVSTLELGDSALYLCASSYSGTLTDTQYFGPGTRLTVL.

There are a few counts of this clonotype. The chain couples TRBV25-1 to TRBJ2-1; no firm D call. V lost 7 bases and J 5 bases, leaving 3 bases between the germline ends. The CDR3 is 10 amino acids. Looked up from germline, CDR1 is MGHDK and CDR2 is SYGVNS. The CDR3 DNA reads TGTGCCAGCATGGACAATGAGCAGTTCTTC. Encoded protein: CASMDNEQFF.

The rearrangement links TRBV20-1 to TRBJ1-2; maybe TRBD1 (5 bases). This CDR3 is 13 amino acids long. Germline V CDR1 and CDR2: DFQATT, SNEGSKA (reference sequence). Trimming cost V 3 bases and J 4 bases, with 12 bases left between them. This chain's CDR3 is CSASSGLSYGYTF. The CDR3 DNA reads TGCAGTGCTAGTTCAGGGTTAAGCTATGGCTACACCTTC.

The rearrangement links TRBV6-1 to TRBJ2-7; TRBD1 matches 7 bases. The CDR3 is made up of 16 amino acids. Germline V gene lookup returns CDR1 MNHNS and CDR2 SASEGT. V lost 6 bases, J lost 3 bases, and 14 bases stayed unmatched. The CDR3 spells CASRSRLQGVNYEQYF. CDR3 nucleotides: TGTGCCAGCAGATCCCGGCTTCAGGGGGTTAACTACGAGCAGTACTTC.

The chain employs TRBV28 and TRBJ2-3, with 7 positions matching TRBD2. Germline V gives CDR1 MDHEN, CDR2 SYDVKM. The CDR3 totals 15 residues. Trimming cost V 3 bases and J 5 bases; bases outside gene matches: 8. DNA for the CDR3: TGTGCCAGCAGTTTGTTGCGGGAGACGGGAGATACGCAGTATTTT. Its protein is CASSLLRETGDTQYF.

CDR3 nucleotide sequence: TGCGCCAGCAGCCCCCAGGCCGCCATGTCTACCTACAATGAGCAGTTCTTC. It translates to CASSPQAAMSTYNEQFF. The chain joins TRBV4-3 to TRBJ2-1, with D unclear. V gave up 4 bases and J gave up 2 bases, with 18 bases separating them. The CDR3 runs 17 residues. The germline gives CDR1 LGHNA, CDR2 YSLEER.

This clonotype appeared a few times. The V call is TRBV27, the J call TRBJ2-3; TRBD1 aligns across 8 bases. V was pared by 5 bases and J by 2 bases, with 9 bases of the junction left unmatched. CDR1 and CDR2 (germline): MNHEY, SMNVEV (reference sequence). The CDR3 runs 16 residues. This chain's CDR3 is CASSPGTGTSTDTQYF. The CDR3 bases are TGTGCCAGCAGTCCCGGGACAGGCACCTCCACAGATACGCAGTATTTT.

This clonotype was observed a handful of times. J is TRBJ2-3 and V is TRBV9; the D gene could be TRBD1 or TRBD2 (5 bases each). V lost 2 bases to trimming and J lost 0 bases, with 10 bases between them. Germline CDR1 and CDR2: SGDLS and YYNGEE. The CDR3 spans 15 residues. CDR3 nucleotides: TGTGCCAGCAGCGTGGGGGTAGCTAGCACAGATACGCAGTATTTT. This codes for CASSVGVASTDTQYF.

This clonotype was counted at least ten times. The chain uses TRBV30 and TRBJ1-5; D gene uncertain. CDR1 is GTSNPN, CDR2 SVGIG, per germline (reference sequence). There are 13 residues in the CDR3. V lost 1 base to trimming and J lost 0 bases, with 4 bases between them. CDR3 sequence: CAWSALSNQPQHF. The CDR3 coding sequence is TGTGCCTGGAGTGCCCTTAGCAATCAGCCCCAGCATTTT.

This clonotype was detected many times. The CDR3 loop is CASRKGLQSYEQYF. The CDR3 DNA is TGTGCCAGCAGGAAGGGACTTCAATCTTACGAGCAGTACTTC. The genes are TRBV28 and TRBJ2-7; D may be TRBD2 (6 bases). Trimming shortened V by 6 bases and J by 4 bases, and 16 bases separated the two germline ends. The V gene's germline CDR1 is MDHEN and CDR2 SYDVKM. This CDR3 is built from 14 residues.

This clonotype was counted many times. The chain has TRBV6-1 and TRBJ2-7; 7 bases are shared with TRBD2. CDR3 length: 13 residues. Germline values: CDR1 MNHNS, CDR2 SASEGT. Germline trimming cut 8 bases from V and 6 bases from J; bases unmatched to any gene: 10. For the CDR3, the DNA is TGTGCCAGCGTGATCCGAGGGACTACCGAGCAGTACTTC. Protein product: CASVIRGTTEQYF.

This clonotype was seen a handful of times. V is TRBV28 and J is TRBJ1-4; no clear D gene. Trimming removed 6 bases from V and 8 bases from J, with 16 bases in between. This CDR3 is 14 amino acids long. Looked up from germline, CDR1 is MDHEN and CDR2 is SYDVKM. Written as DNA, the CDR3 is TGTGCCAGCAGGGGGTTCCTGAGCCGGGAAAAACTGTTTTTT. Translating it yields CASRGFLSREKLFF.

This clonotype was seen only a few times. The rearrangement links TRBV7-2 to TRBJ2-5; no reliable D call. The CDR3 has 14 residues. The V gene lost 2 bases and the J gene lost 2 bases, with 9 bases spanning the gap. Germline V lookup: CDR1 SGHTA, CDR2 FQGNSA. The CDR3 reads CASSLFEAQETQYF. As DNA, the CDR3 is TGTGCCAGCAGCTTATTTGAGGCGCAAGAGACCCAGTACTTC.

J is TRBJ1-2 and V is TRBV20-1, with TRBD1 matching over 8 bases. The V gene end was trimmed by 0 bases and the J gene end by 8 bases; junction bases not matched to a gene: 8. CDR1 and CDR2 from the germline V gene are DFQATT and SNEGSKA (reference sequence). The CDR3 spans 14 residues. In DNA, the CDR3 is TGCAGTGCTAGAGATATGGGACAGGATGGGGGCTACACCTTC. Translation gives CSARDMGQDGGYTF.

The chain recombines TRBV28 with TRBJ1-3; D gene uncertain. The CDR3 is 16 amino acids. V dropped 1 base and J dropped 0 bases, with 10 bases sitting between them. CDR1 and CDR2 from the germline V gene are MDHEN and SYDVKM. The CDR3: CASSLLRSSSGNTIYF. DNA for the CDR3: TGTGCCAGCAGTTTATTAAGGTCCTCCTCTGGAAACACCATATATTTT.